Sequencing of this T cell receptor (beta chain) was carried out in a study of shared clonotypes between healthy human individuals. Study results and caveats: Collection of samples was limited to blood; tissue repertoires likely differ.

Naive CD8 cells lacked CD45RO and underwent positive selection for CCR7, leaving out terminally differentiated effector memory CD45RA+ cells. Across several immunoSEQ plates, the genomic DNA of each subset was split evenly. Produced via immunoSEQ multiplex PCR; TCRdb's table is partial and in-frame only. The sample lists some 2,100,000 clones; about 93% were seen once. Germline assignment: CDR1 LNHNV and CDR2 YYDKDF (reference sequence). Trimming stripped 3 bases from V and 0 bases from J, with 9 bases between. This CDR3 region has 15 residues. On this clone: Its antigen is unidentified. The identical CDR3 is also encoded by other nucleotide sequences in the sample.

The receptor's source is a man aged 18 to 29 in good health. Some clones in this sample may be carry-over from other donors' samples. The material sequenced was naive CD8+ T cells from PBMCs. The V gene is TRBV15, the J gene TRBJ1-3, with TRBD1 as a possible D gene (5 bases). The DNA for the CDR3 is TGTGCCACCAGCAGCGGCGGGGGCTCTGGAAACACCATATATTTT. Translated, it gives CATSSGGGSGNTIYF.